The entry below gives a single T cell receptor (beta chain) sequence along with its context. Its antigen is undetermined. This entry is derived from a study of shared clonotypes between healthy human individuals. Overall study results and limits: Large depth notwithstanding, sorted-subset sequencing proved incomplete by rarefaction.

The germline V gene has CDR1 SGHTA and CDR2 FQGNSA. V was clipped by 0 bases and J by 0 bases, with 9 bases between them. CDR3 length: 16 residues. Produced via immunoSEQ multiplex PCR; TCRdb's table is partial and in-frame only. The sample gives about 2.3 million clones, just under 95% of which show up once; approximately 0.4% is in the top ten. The sequence was obtained from a man between 18 and 35 years old in good health. Some clones in this sample may be carry-over from other donors' samples. J is TRBJ1-3 and V is TRBV7-2; D call uncertain. The sequencing input was naive CD4+ T cells from PBMCs. This sample's subset: CD45RA+ positively selected. The CDR3 nucleotides read TGTGCCAGCAGCTTAGCGGGCGGCAGCTCTGGAAACACCATATATTTT. As protein: CASSLAGGSSGNTIYF.